A single sample is the source of the 32 T cell receptor beta chains below, sequenced in a study of OX40 agonist ivuxolimab in advanced cancers. Generated by immunoSEQ multiplex PCR, the TCRdb table keeps only in-frame clones and is missing some. There are tens of thousands of clones in the sample; just under 90% occur only once, and 0.4% to 0.65% lies in the top ten. The sequenced sample was CD4+ or CD8+ T cells sorted from blood, obtained in a trial of the OX40 agonist ivuxolimab. Every receptor here comes from an adult with an advanced solid tumor such as melanoma, head and neck, liver or kidney cancer.

This clone was found a few times. The V call is TRBV19, the J call TRBJ1-2; D uncertain. This CDR3 comprises 14 residues. V lost 6 bases and J lost 8, with 19 bases in between. CDR1 is LNHDA and CDR2 is SQIVND in the germline V gene (reference sequence). CDR3 sequence: CASSTAADRSGYTF. The CDR3 DNA sequence: TGTGCCAGTAGCACCGCCGCTGATCGGTCGGGCTACACCTTC.

The rearrangement uses TRBV30 and TRBJ2-3; D ambiguous. The CDR3 contains 14 residues. V lost 4 bases and J 1 base, leaving 12 bases between the germline ends. Germline loops: CDR1 GTSNPN, CDR2 SVGIG (reference sequence). In DNA form, the CDR3 reads TGTGCCTGGACCGACTTGGGCGGCACAGATACGCAGTATTTT. Its translation: CAWTDLGGTDTQYF. Full variable domain (missing parts from reference TRBV30 and TRBJ2-3): SQTIHQWPATLVQPVGSPLSLECTVEGTSNPNLYWYRQAAGRGLQLLFYSVGIGQISSEVPQNLSASRPQDRQFILSSKKLLLSDSGFYLCAWTDLGGTDTQYFGPGTRLTVL.

This clone is labeled medium-sized. The V and J genes are TRBV4-2 and TRBJ2-2, with 7 bases fitting TRBD2. The junction had 12 bases not matched to a gene; V was cut back by 4 bases and J by 10 bases. Germline V gene sequence: CDR1 LGHNA, CDR2 YNFKEQ. This CDR3 is 15 amino acids long. CDR3 loop: CASSPASASGEELFF. The CDR3 DNA is TGTGCCAGCAGCCCCGCAAGTGCTAGCGGAGAGGAGCTGTTTTTT.

The chain is built from TRBV6-6 and TRBJ2-7, with 9 bases aligning to TRBD1. The CDR3 runs 15 residues. The junction had 5 bases not matched to a gene; V was cut back by 5 bases and J by 0 bases. Germline lookup yields CDR1 MNHNY and CDR2 SVGAGI (reference sequence). The chain's CDR3 is CASSPGTGFSYEQYF. CDR3 sequence (DNA): TGTGCCAGCAGTCCCGGGACAGGGTTCTCCTACGAGCAGTACTTC.

The genes are TRBV5-1 and TRBJ2-2, with D possibly TRBD2 on 6 matching bases. Trimming stripped 0 bases from V and 4 bases from J, with 22 bases between. The length of the CDR3 is 19 residues. Looked up from germline, CDR1 is SGHRS and CDR2 is YFSETQ. CDR3 loop: CASSLGTQGAGRGTGELFF. DNA for the CDR3: TGCGCCAGCAGCTTGGGGACACAAGGTGCGGGACGGGGCACCGGGGAGCTGTTTTTT. Full variable domain (rest looked up from reference TRBV5-1 and TRBJ2-2): KAGVTQTPRYLIKTRGQQVTLSCSPISGHRSVSWYQQTPGQGLQFLFEYFSETQRNKGNFPGRFSGRQFSNSRSEMNVSTLELGDSALYLCASSLGTQGAGRGTGELFFGEGSRLTVL.

The chain recombines TRBV2 with TRBJ2-5; 9 bases map to TRBD1. The V and J ends lost 3 bases and 4 bases, in that order; junction bases with no gene match: 0. Germline CDR1 SNHLY, CDR2 FYNNEI. This CDR3 is built from 13 residues. CDR3 in amino acids: CASSEDRGETQYF. The CDR3 region has the DNA TGTGCCAGCAGTGAGGACAGGGGAGAGACCCAGTACTTC.

V and J are TRBV14 and TRBJ2-7; 8 bases agree with TRBD1. CDR3 length: 15 amino acids. The V gene's germline CDR1 is SGHDN and CDR2 FVKESK. V lost 4 bases, J lost 4 bases, and 9 bases stayed unmatched. DNA of the CDR3: TGTGCCAGCAGCCGAGGCGACAGGGGAATATACGAGCAGTACTTC. It encodes CASSRGDRGIYEQYF.

The chain couples TRBV19 to TRBJ2-2; unclear D gene. Looked up from germline, CDR1 is LNHDA and CDR2 is SQIVND (reference sequence). The CDR3 is 14 amino acids. Trimming shortened V by 7 bases and J by 7 bases, and 16 bases separated the two germline ends. The CDR3, as DNA: TGTGCCAGTAAGGCCCGGCGTTTAGACGGGGAGCTGTTTTTT. This translates into CASKARRLDGELFF.

V usage is TRBV30 and J usage is TRBJ2-5; the D is unclear. Between the trimmed V and J ends, which lost 0 bases and 2 bases, there was a span of 4 bases. CDR1 and CDR2 (germline): GTSNPN, SVGIG (reference sequence). The CDR3 spans 12 residues. This CDR3 is CAWSVGQETQYF. The CDR3, as DNA: TGTGCCTGGAGTGTTGGGCAAGAGACCCAGTACTTC.

This clone was observed once. The genes are TRBV6-1 and TRBJ2-1; D possibly corresponds to TRBD2 (5 bases). Germline V gene sequence: CDR1 MNHNS, CDR2 SASEGT. This CDR3 contains 15 residues. With 2 bases removed from V and 3 bases from J, the gap between germline ends came to 11 bases. CDR3 bases: TGTGCCAGCAGTGAAATCAGCGGTTTCTACAATGAGCAGTTCTTC. Protein sequence: CASSEISGFYNEQFF.

CDR3 residues: CAISEGGLAARDEQYF. CDR3 sequence (DNA): TGTGCCATCAGTGAGGGGGGACTAGCGGCCCGGGACGAGCAGTACTTC. This chain connects TRBV10-3 to TRBJ2-7; 11 nucleotides agree with TRBD2. The junction had 8 bases not matched to a gene; V was cut back by 2 bases and J by 5 bases. The V gene's germline CDR1 is ENHRY and CDR2 SYGVKD. The length of the CDR3 is 16 residues.

V gene TRBV5-3 combines with J gene TRBJ1-2; no firm D call. TRBV5-3 is treated as an ORF (open reading frame) with a function not yet certain. The CDR3 consists of 12 residues. Trimming pared 3 bases from V and 4 bases from J, leaving 7 bases between. Here the CDR3 reads CARSSGVYGYTF. CDR3 coding DNA: TGTGCCAGAAGCTCCGGTGTCTATGGCTACACCTTC.

The chain's CDR3 is CASSWSGNTGELFF. The CDR3 DNA is TGTGCCAGCAGCTGGTCAGGGAACACCGGGGAGCTGTTTTTT. V and J are TRBV7-8 and TRBJ2-2, with D unresolved. This CDR3 has 14 amino acids. The germline V gene encodes CDR1 SGHVS and CDR2 FQNEAQ. Trimming shortened V by 4 bases and J by 1 base, and 7 bases separated the two germline ends. Complete variable domain (other parts from reference TRBV7-8 and TRBJ2-2): GAGVSQSPRYKVAKRGQDVALRCDPISGHVSLFWYQQALGQGPEFLTYFQNEAQLDKSGLPSDRFFAERPEGSVSTLKIQRTQQEDSAVYLCASSWSGNTGELFFGEGSRLTVL.

This chain uses TRBV6-1 with TRBJ2-1; D might be TRBD2 (5 bases). The germline V gene encodes CDR1 MNHNS and CDR2 SASEGT. The CDR3 totals 10 residues. Trimming removed 7 bases at V and 9 bases at J, with 7 bases between. As DNA, the CDR3 is TGTGCCAGCAAACGGGGTGAGCAGTTCTTC. Its translation is CASKRGEQFF.

The V and J genes are TRBV19 and TRBJ1-5, with TRBD1 matching 8 bases. CDR1 and CDR2 (germline): LNHDA, SQIVND (reference sequence). V lost 0 bases to trimming and J lost 0 bases; unmatched junction nucleotides: 13. This CDR3 comprises 20 residues. CDR3 protein: CASSIDPGGRTVYSNQPQHF. DNA of the CDR3: TGTGCCAGTAGTATAGATCCAGGGGGCCGAACAGTTTATAGCAATCAGCCCCAGCATTTT.

In its sample, this clone was seen a few times. The chain uses TRBV6-6 and TRBJ2-6, with D perhaps TRBD1 or TRBD2 (6 bases each). Germline-derived CDR1 and CDR2 are MNHNY and SVGAGI (reference sequence). V lost 0 bases and J 4 bases, leaving 10 bases between the germline ends. The CDR3 is 16 residues long. The CDR3 loop is CASSYSGGRGANVLTF. In DNA, the CDR3 is TGTGCCAGCAGTTACTCAGGGGGGAGAGGGGCCAACGTCCTGACTTTC.

The gene calls are TRBV7-8 and TRBJ2-3, with TRBD2 matching over 7 bases. This CDR3 spans 17 amino acids. V was clipped by 7 bases and J by 4 bases; unmatched bases: 17. The germline V gene encodes CDR1 SGHVS and CDR2 FQNEAQ. The CDR3 protein is CASTAVMAGAWADTQYF. The CDR3 DNA is TGTGCCAGCACGGCGGTCATGGCGGGAGCGTGGGCAGATACGCAGTATTTT.

CDR3 region: CASSIGTEETQYF. The CDR3 DNA reads TGTGCCAGCAGCATTGGGACAGAAGAGACCCAGTACTTC. This sequence joins TRBV5-4 and TRBJ2-5, with 7 nucleotides matching TRBD1. Germline values: CDR1 SGHNT, CDR2 YYREEE (reference sequence). CDR3 length equals 13 residues. The junction had 3 bases not matched to a gene; V was cut back by 4 bases and J by 3 bases.

The gene calls are TRBV5-1 and TRBJ2-7; D may be TRBD1 (5 bases). The CDR3 covers 15 residues. V lost 0 bases to trimming and J lost 5 bases, with 15 bases between them. Germline CDR1 reads SGHRS; CDR2 reads YFSETQ. CDR3: CASSLGAWGVHEQYF. In DNA, the CDR3 is TGCGCCAGCAGCTTGGGGGCCTGGGGCGTTCACGAGCAGTACTTC.

Written as DNA, the CDR3 is TGTGCCAGCAGCGGACACAGCCAAATATATCAGCCCCAGCATTTT. Its translation: CASSGHSQIYQPQHF. This sequence joins TRBV2 and TRBJ1-5; perhaps TRBD1 as D (5 bases). Deletions cut 6 bases from V and 5 bases from J, with 17 bases between. Germline V gene sequence: CDR1 SNHLY, CDR2 FYNNEI. The CDR3 runs to 15 residues.

The chain recombines TRBV7-2 with TRBJ2-7, with D possibly TRBD1 on 6 matching bases. Trimming took 8 bases from V and 2 from J, leaving 19 bases between them. This CDR3 has 15 amino acids. Per the germline V gene, CDR1 is SGHTA and CDR2 is FQGNSA. The CDR3 loop is CASARGGSTTYEQYF. The CDR3 region has the DNA TGTGCCAGCGCCCGAGGGGGAAGCACCACCTACGAGCAGTACTTC.

The chain couples TRBV7-9 to TRBJ2-3, with a possible D match to TRBD2 (6 bases). There are 15 residues in the CDR3. Trimming took 1 base from V and 2 from J, leaving 10 bases between them. Looked up from germline, CDR1 is SEHNR and CDR2 is FQNEAQ (reference sequence). The CDR3 loop is CASSLVRTITDTQYF. CDR3 coding DNA: TGTGCCAGCAGCTTAGTTCGGACTATCACAGATACGCAGTATTTT.

CDR3 sequence reads: CASKITRDVTGELFF. CDR3 in DNA: TGCGCCAGCAAAATAACCCGGGATGTCACCGGGGAGCTGTTTTTT. The chain couples TRBV5-1 to TRBJ2-2; TRBD2 might be the D (5 bases). The CDR3 consists of 15 residues. The germline V and J ends were trimmed by 6 bases and 4 bases, with 16 bases remaining between them. The germline V gene has CDR1 SGHRS and CDR2 YFSETQ.

J is TRBJ1-1 and V is TRBV5-1; D is unresolved. This CDR3 has 16 residues. Germline loops: CDR1 SGHRS, CDR2 YFSETQ. The V gene lost 0 bases and the J gene lost 4 bases, with 16 bases spanning the gap. In nucleotides, the CDR3 is TGCGCCAGCAGCTTGGCCGTCAGCCTGACGAGCACTGAAGCTTTCTTT. Its translation is CASSLAVSLTSTEAFF.

The chain combines TRBV15 with TRBJ1-5, with a weak D call TRBD1 (6 bases). Germline lookup yields CDR1 LNHNV and CDR2 YYDKDF (reference sequence). There are 14 residues in the CDR3. V lost 3 bases, J lost 7 bases, and 13 bases lay in between. Here the CDR3 reads CATSRDRVGQPQHF. DNA for the CDR3: TGTGCCACCAGCAGGGACAGAGTGGGGCAGCCCCAGCATTTT. The entire variable domain, with the rest obtained from reference TRBV15 and TRBJ1-5, is as follows: DAMVIQNPRYQVTQFGKPVTLSCSQTLNHNVMYWYQQKSSQAPKLLFHYYDKDFNNEADTPDNFQSRRPNTSFCFLDIRSPGLGDTAMYLCATSRDRVGQPQHFGDGTRLSIL.

The chain couples TRBV19 to TRBJ2-5; 7 nucleotides agree with TRBD1. CDR3 length: 13 residues. The J segment lost 5 bases and the V segment lost 5 bases, leaving 5 bases of the junction unmatched. Looked up from germline, CDR1 is LNHDA and CDR2 is SQIVND (reference sequence). CDR3: CASSPTGRETQYF. The CDR3 nucleotides are TGTGCCAGTAGTCCGACAGGGCGGGAGACCCAGTACTTC.

The chain recombines TRBV2 with TRBJ2-5, with D perhaps TRBD2 (6 bases). Germline CDR1 is SNHLY and CDR2 is FYNNEI. The V and J ends lost 1 base and 5 bases respectively, with 14 bases between them. The CDR3 contains 15 residues. The CDR3 loop is CASSEVQGGSETQYF. The CDR3 bases are TGTGCCAGCAGTGAAGTCCAGGGAGGATCGGAGACCCAGTACTTC.

The chain combines TRBV15 with TRBJ2-5; D possibly uses TRBD1 or TRBD2 (5 bases each). V shed 4 bases and J shed 1 base, with 10 bases lying between them. Germline CDR1 reads LNHNV; CDR2 reads YYDKDF (reference sequence). The length of the CDR3 is 14 residues. CDR3 loop: CATSTGTTQETQYF. CDR3 nucleotide sequence: TGTGCCACCAGCACCGGGACGACCCAAGAGACCCAGTACTTC.

The chain has TRBV14 and TRBJ1-2, with 7 bases aligning to TRBD1. V shed 1 base, J shed 2 bases, and the junction held 4 bases outside the gene matches. The CDR3 is 15 residues long. The germline CDR1 and CDR2 sequences are SGHDN and FVKESK. CDR3 coding DNA: TGTGCCAGCAGCCAAGCGGGACAGAAAAACTATGGCTACACCTTC. Its protein product is CASSQAGQKNYGYTF.

V is TRBV10-3 and J is TRBJ2-7; possible D gene TRBD1, 6 bases. From germline, CDR1 is ENHRY and CDR2 SYGVKD. CDR3 length: 14 amino acids. The V gene lost 3 bases and the J gene lost 6 bases, with 15 bases spanning the gap. This CDR3 reads CAISEKGDPTEQYF. The CDR3 nucleotides are TGTGCCATCAGTGAAAAGGGGGACCCAACCGAGCAGTACTTC.

The rearrangement links TRBV2 to TRBJ1-1; maybe TRBD1 (6 bases). There are 14 residues in the CDR3. CDR1 is SNHLY and CDR2 is FYNNEI in the germline V gene. V shed 4 bases and J shed 0 bases, with 9 bases lying between them. CDR3 sequence reads: CASSGDTLNTEAFF. In DNA form, the CDR3 reads TGTGCCAGCAGTGGGGACACCCTGAACACTGAAGCTTTCTTT.

The chain recombines TRBV7-2 with TRBJ2-7; TRBD2 matches 9 bases. There are 15 residues in the CDR3. Germline V gives CDR1 SGHTA, CDR2 FQGNSA. After removal of 5 bases from V and 0 bases from J, the junction contained 5 bases not matched to a gene. Written as DNA, the CDR3 is TGTGCCAGCAGCCGAGCGGGAGGTCCCTCCTACGAGCAGTACTTC. Translated, it gives CASSRAGGPSYEQYF.